What follows is one T cell receptor beta chain and its context. The data derive from a study of shared T cell receptors in the human thymus. The V and J ends lost 7 bases and 6 bases, in that order; junction bases with no gene match: 5. The CDR3 has 14 residues. Germline values: CDR1 LNHDA, CDR2 SQIVND (reference sequence). This table comes from immunoSEQ multiplex PCR, and its TCRdb copy is limited to in-frame clones, with some not included. The sample lists roughly 410,000 clones; approximately 95% were seen once. The receptor was isolated from a human donor. Sequencing was carried out using thymocytes. The chain uses TRBV19 and TRBJ2-1, with 11 bases aligning to TRBD1. CDR3 amino acids: CASIGTGGGNEQFF. The CDR3 DNA sequence: TGTGCCAGTATTGGGACAGGGGGAGGCAATGAGCAGTTCTTC. The full variable domain, with the rest looked up from reference TRBV19 and TRBJ2-1, is DGGITQSPKYLFRKEGQNVTLSCEQNLNHDAMYWYRQDPGQGLRLIYYSQIVNDFQKGDIAEGYSVSREKKESFPLTVTSAQKNPTAFYLCASIGTGGGNEQFFGPGTRLTVL.